This T cell receptor (beta chain) emerged from a study of blood T cell repertoires in COVID-19. Overall study context: COVID-19 samples, acute and convalescent, were from the United States, Italy and Spain.

Repertoires were generated with immunoSEQ multiplex PCR, while TCRdb's copy carries only in-frame clones and drops some. Of tens of thousands of clones listed, 75% to 90% are singletons. Trimming stripped 4 bases from V and 4 bases from J, with 8 bases between. CDR3 length: 13 amino acids. The chain couples TRBV23-1 to TRBJ1-5; possible D gene TRBD1, 5 bases. TRBV23-1 is reported as an ORF; its role is uncertain. Material for sequencing was peripheral blood. The TCR was taken from a man in his fifties with active or convalescent COVID-19. The DNA of the CDR3 is TGCGCCAGCAGTCGGGCAGGGAATCAGCCCCAGCATTTT. This translates into CASSRAGNQPQHF.